Following are 23 T cell receptor beta chains from one sample sequenced in a study of blood T cell repertoires in COVID-19. The data were produced by immunoSEQ multiplex PCR, yet TCRdb's version contains in-frame clones alone and is incomplete. The repertoire holds roughly 200,000 clones, roughly 89% seen once, with 2% to 2.5% in the top ten. The source material was PBMCs or T cells enriched from blood (not recorded which). The receptors originated from a woman in her thirties or forties with acute COVID-19.

The V and J genes are TRBV7-8 and TRBJ2-7; 7 nucleotides align to TRBD2. Germline CDR1 reads SGHVS; CDR2 reads FQNEAQ. V shed 1 base, J shed 3 bases, and the junction held 6 bases outside the gene matches. This CDR3 has 15 residues. This CDR3 is CASSLGGSPYYEQYF. The CDR3 DNA reads TGTGCCAGCAGCTTAGGCGGGAGCCCGTACTACGAGCAGTACTTC.

The CDR3: CASSFGGSTSPLHF. CDR3 in DNA: TGTGCCAGCAGCTTTGGGGGCAGTACCTCACCCCTCCACTTT. V gene TRBV11-2 combines with J gene TRBJ1-6; D may be TRBD1 (6 bases). Germline values: CDR1 SGHAT, CDR2 FQNNGV. The CDR3 consists of 14 residues. V was shortened by 3 bases and J by 10 bases, with 13 bases between the two germline ends.

CDR3 nucleotide sequence: TGTGCCAGCAGGGCGGGCTCGACTAATGAAAAACTGTTTTTT. It codes for CASRAGSTNEKLFF. V usage is TRBV2 and J usage is TRBJ1-4; D is unclear. Germline V CDR1 and CDR2: SNHLY, FYNNEI. With 6 bases removed from V and 2 bases from J, the gap between germline ends came to 10 bases. CDR3 length: 14 residues. Filled out from reference TRBV2 and TRBJ1-4, the complete variable domain reads EPEVTQTPSHQVTQMGQEVILRCVPISNHLYFYWYRQILGQKVEFLVSFYNNEISEKSEIFDDQFSVERPDGSNFTLKIRSTKLEDSAMYFCASRAGSTNEKLFFGSGTQLSVL.

This clone is deemed medium-sized. V usage is TRBV6-1 and J usage is TRBJ1-5; no firm D call. Germline V lookup: CDR1 MNHNS, CDR2 SASEGT. V lost 0 bases, J lost 3 bases, and 12 bases lay in between. CDR3 length equals 16 residues. The CDR3 loop is CASSEARASPNQPQHF. The DNA of the CDR3 is TGTGCCAGCAGTGAAGCGCGGGCCAGCCCCAATCAGCCCCAGCATTTT.

The chain combines TRBV23-1 with TRBJ2-2; TRBD1 might be the D (6 bases). TRBV23-1 is noted as an ORF with a role that remains uncertain. Trimming pared 2 bases from V and 1 base from J, leaving 17 bases between. The CDR3 totals 18 residues. The chain's CDR3 is CASSQAAGTPKNTGELFF. Written as DNA, the CDR3 is TGCGCCAGCAGTCAAGCAGCCGGGACACCAAAGAACACCGGGGAGCTGTTTTTT.

The chain couples TRBV5-4 to TRBJ2-7; D call uncertain. CDR1 is SGHNT and CDR2 is YYREEE in the germline V gene (reference sequence). This CDR3 spans 12 amino acids. V lost 3 bases, J lost 6 bases, and 10 bases lay in between. The CDR3 nucleotides are TGTGCCAGCAGCTATCCGTTCCGCGAGCAGTACTTC. Translated: CASSYPFREQYF.

This clone was seen once. The chain couples TRBV30 to TRBJ1-1; a possible D gene is TRBD1 (6 bases). Germline CDR1 is GTSNPN and CDR2 is SVGIG (reference sequence). The CDR3 totals 13 residues. Between the trimmed V and J ends, which lost 3 bases and 3 bases, there was a span of 11 bases. CDR3 region: CAWSLQGYTEAFF. CDR3 in DNA: TGTGCCTGGAGCCTGCAGGGGTACACTGAAGCTTTCTTT.

The chain employs TRBV21-1 and TRBJ2-7; TRBD2, as called in the table, went unchecked against the DNA. TRBV21-1 is classified as a pseudogene. There are 19 residues in the CDR3. CDR3 bases: TGTGCCAGCAGCAAAAGTGACGAAAGGCCCTACGGGAGCTACCGCGAGCAGTACTTC. Translated: CASSKSDERPYGSYREQYF.

The chain carries TRBV3-1 (or the pseudogene TRBV3-2) and TRBJ1-2; TRBD1 is a possible D gene (6 bases). The CDR3 is 15 amino acids. Trimming pared 0 bases from V and 8 bases from J, leaving 16 bases between. In germline, CDR1 is LGHDT, CDR2 YNNKEL (reference sequence). The CDR3 here is CASSQDQGLARGYTF. DNA of the CDR3: TGTGCCAGCAGCCAAGATCAGGGGCTGGCTCGGGGCTACACCTTC.

The chain carries TRBV3-1 (or the pseudogene TRBV3-2) and TRBJ2-1; 13 bases map to TRBD2. Germline V gene sequence: CDR1 LGHDT, CDR2 YNNKEL (reference sequence). The CDR3 sequence is 18 residues long. After removal of 1 base from V and 7 bases from J, the junction contained 10 bases not matched to a gene. CDR3: CASSQGGLAGVGGNEQFF. CDR3 nucleotides: TGTGCCAGCAGCCAAGGTGGACTAGCGGGAGTGGGGGGAAATGAGCAGTTCTTC.

The rearrangement joins TRBV10-3 to TRBJ2-3; D not certain. CDR1 is ENHRY and CDR2 is SYGVKD in the germline V gene. The CDR3 sequence is 14 residues long. V lost 8 bases and J 5 bases, leaving 17 bases between the germline ends. CDR3 coding DNA: TGTGCCATCGGCCAAAGAGGAGCCCAAGATACGCAGTATTTT. It translates to CAIGQRGAQDTQYF.

This clone was found a few times. The chain recombines TRBV7-9 with TRBJ1-5; 7 bases align to TRBD1. Per the germline V gene, CDR1 is SEHNR and CDR2 is FQNEAQ (reference sequence). J was trimmed by 5 bases and V by 4 bases; bases with no gene match: 2. The length of the CDR3 is 13 residues. The CDR3 sequence: CASSSTGDQPQHF. Written as DNA, the CDR3 is TGTGCCAGCAGCTCAACAGGGGATCAGCCCCAGCATTTT.

A note on this clone: Compared with germline, one end of the junction differs, possibly owing to a read error. V is TRBV11-2 and J is TRBJ1-5; 12 bases align to TRBD1. This CDR3 is built from 17 residues. Germline assignment: CDR1 SGHAT and CDR2 FQNNGV. CDR3 region: CASTLILGQGALQPQHF. The CDR3 DNA is TGTGCCAGCACCTTAATTTTGGGACAGGGGGCTTTGCAGCCCCAGCATTTT.

The chain links TRBV6-2 or TRBV6-3 to TRBJ1-2, with 7 bases lining up with TRBD1. The CDR3 sequence is 15 residues long. The germline gives CDR1 MNHEY, CDR2 SVGEGT. The V gene end was trimmed by 4 bases and the J gene end by 4 bases; junction bases not matched to a gene: 9. The CDR3 region is CASSSVDRAGYGYTF. The DNA for the CDR3 is TGTGCCAGCAGTTCGGTCGACAGGGCGGGCTATGGCTACACCTTC.

The V call is TRBV7-9, the J call TRBJ1-2; perhaps TRBD1 as D (5 bases). Trimming cost V 3 bases and J 2 bases, with 10 bases left between them. The CDR3 covers 14 residues. The V gene's germline CDR1 is SEHNR and CDR2 FQNEAQ (reference sequence). Here the CDR3 reads CASSFQQENYGYTF. In DNA form, the CDR3 reads TGTGCCAGCAGCTTCCAACAGGAGAACTATGGCTACACCTTC.

V gene TRBV7-8 combines with J gene TRBJ2-7; a weak D match, TRBD2 (6 bases). Germline V CDR1 and CDR2: SGHVS, FQNEAQ. The CDR3 totals 12 residues. V gave up 5 bases and J gave up 6 bases, with 11 bases separating them. CDR3 coding DNA: TGTGCCAGCAGCCCCGGGACTCTCGAGCAGTACTTC. This codes for CASSPGTLEQYF.

This chain connects TRBV27 to TRBJ2-2, with a weak D call TRBD1 (6 bases). The CDR3 runs to 14 residues. Germline-derived CDR1 and CDR2 are MNHEY and SMNVEV (reference sequence). V was shortened by 5 bases and J by 4 bases, with 11 bases between the two germline ends. This CDR3 is CASSPTRGTGELFF. CDR3 in DNA: TGTGCCAGCAGTCCAACCAGGGGCACCGGGGAGCTGTTTTTT.

V gene TRBV2 combines with J gene TRBJ1-1; 7 bases match TRBD1. Per the germline V gene, CDR1 is SNHLY and CDR2 is FYNNEI. The CDR3 sequence is 12 residues long. V dropped 6 bases and J dropped 6; count of bases not matched to a gene: 4. The CDR3: CASSSRGAEAFF. CDR3 coding DNA: TGTGCCAGCAGCAGCAGGGGGGCTGAAGCTTTCTTT.

This clone showed up just once. This chain connects TRBV7-9 to TRBJ2-1; TRBD1 aligns across 8 bases. Germline CDR1 is SEHNR and CDR2 is FQNEAQ (reference sequence). CDR3 length: 13 residues. The junction had 7 bases not matched to a gene; V was cut back by 6 bases and J by 9 bases. CDR3 loop: CASRPDRVVEQFF. CDR3 in DNA: TGTGCCAGCAGACCGGACAGGGTTGTTGAGCAGTTCTTC.

The chain combines TRBV3-1 (or the pseudogene TRBV3-2) with TRBJ2-7; 9 bases fit TRBD2. J was trimmed by 7 bases and V by 3 bases; bases with no gene match: 10. CDR1 is LGHDT, CDR2 YNNKEL, per germline (reference sequence). The CDR3 contains 15 residues. CDR3 bases: TGTGCCAGCAGCCACCGGCCTAGCGGGACCTTGGAGCAGTACTTC. This gives the protein CASSHRPSGTLEQYF.

This clone was seen only once. The genes are TRBV28 and TRBJ1-5, with D possibly TRBD1 on 5 matching bases. The length of the CDR3 is 15 residues. The V and J ends lost 5 bases and 4 bases respectively, with 15 bases between them. The germline CDR1 and CDR2 sequences are MDHEN and SYDVKM. The chain's CDR3 is CASSRGGGGNQPQHF. CDR3 sequence (DNA): TGTGCCAGCAGTCGGGGTGGGGGGGGAAATCAGCCCCAGCATTTT. Drawing the rest from reference TRBV28 and TRBJ1-5, the complete variable domain is DVKVTQSSRYLVKRTGEKVFLECVQDMDHENMFWYRQDPGLGLRLIYFSYDVKMKEKGDIPEGYSVSREKKERFSLILESASTNQTSMYLCASSRGGGGNQPQHFGDGTRLSIL.

There are a few counts of this clone. The CDR3 is CASSYPGGGNEQFF. Here the CDR3 DNA reads TGTGCCAGCAGTTACCCAGGGGGCGGTAATGAGCAGTTCTTC. The gene calls are TRBV6-6 and TRBJ2-1; 8 nucleotides match TRBD1. V lost 2 bases, J lost 7 bases, and 4 bases stayed unmatched. In germline, CDR1 is MNHNY, CDR2 SVGAGI (reference sequence). The CDR3 spans 14 residues.

J is TRBJ1-2 and V is TRBV4-2, with 8 bases lining up with TRBD1. Per germline, CDR1 LGHNA and CDR2 YNFKEQ. V was pared by 0 bases and J by 2 bases, with 2 bases of the junction left unmatched. The CDR3 loop spans 15 amino acids. The CDR3 spells CASSQETGENYGYTF. CDR3 in DNA: TGTGCCAGCAGCCAAGAGACAGGGGAGAACTATGGCTACACCTTC.